These 3 T cell receptor beta chains were all obtained from the same sample, sequenced in a study of shared clonotypes between healthy human individuals. Profiling relied on immunoSEQ multiplex PCR, and the TCRdb table lists in-frame clones only, not all of them. The sample lists over 2 million clones, 85% to 95% occurring once. Source material: naive CD4+ T cells sorted from blood. Subset defined: CD45RA+ positively selected. The receptors were sampled from a man aged 18 to 30 in good health.

In nucleotides, the CDR3 is TGTGCCAGCAGGGATGGACAGGGAAACACCGGGGAGCTGTTTTTT. Translated, it gives CASRDGQGNTGELFF. The gene calls are TRBV2 and TRBJ2-2; TRBD1 matches at 8 bases. Losses at the gene ends were 6 bases for V and 2 bases for J; bases not matched to a gene: 5. Germline V gene data show CDR1 as SNHLY and CDR2 as FYNNEI. This CDR3 is built from 15 residues.

The rearrangement links TRBV18 to TRBJ2-7; 11 positions match TRBD2. V gave up 3 bases and J gave up 3 bases; unmatched junction bases: 4. Germline CDR1 reads KGHSH; CDR2 reads LQKENI. The CDR3 sequence is 15 residues long. CDR3: CASSPGLADLYEQYF. CDR3 in DNA: TGTGCCAGCTCACCGGGACTAGCGGACCTCTACGAGCAGTACTTC.

The chain employs TRBV6-5 and TRBJ2-7; tentatively, D is TRBD1 or TRBD2 (5 bases each). The CDR3 sequence is 14 residues long. The V gene lost 5 bases and the J gene lost 5 bases, with 16 bases spanning the gap. Looked up from germline, CDR1 is MNHEY and CDR2 is SVGAGI. The CDR3 nucleotides read TGTGCCAGCAGTCGGGACGGCCGGGATCACGAGCAGTACTTC. Translated, it gives CASSRDGRDHEQYF.